This paragraph reports one T cell receptor beta chain. This CDR3 spans 15 amino acids. Looked up from germline, CDR1 is KGHSH and CDR2 is LQKENI. V gave up 4 bases and J gave up 2 bases; unmatched junction bases: 3. Participants were aged about 18 to 95 years, lived in over 20 US areas, and enrolled virtually. Source study methods: It was from reference gene primer amplification that nucleated cell counts were estimated. Profiled with immunoSEQ multiplex PCR; TCRdb holds only in-frame clones, not every one. The V and J calls and clone size come from that table; D and trimming were worked out from the DNA. This sample yields 450,000 to 600,000 clones, of which roughly 87% are seen a single time; around 0.64% belongs to the top ten. This sample is drawn from a study of blood T cell repertoires in COVID-19.

This chain connects TRBV18 to TRBJ1-5, with 9 bases fitting TRBD1. The sequence was obtained from a woman under 30 who had recovered from COVID-19. The sample taken for sequencing was PBMCs or T cells enriched from blood (not recorded which). CDR3 residues: CASSRDREGNQPQHF. The CDR3 DNA is TGTGCCAGCTCACGGGACAGGGAGGGCAATCAGCCCCAGCATTTT.